This T cell receptor (beta chain) was found in a study of Ad26.COV2.S vaccination and SARS-CoV-2 variants. Assay: immunoSEQ multiplex PCR; the TCRdb copy retains only in-frame clones and omits some. The sample lists around 340,000 clones; 86% were seen once. Deletions cut 5 bases from V and 6 bases from J, with 10 bases between. Germline-derived CDR1 and CDR2 are SGHTA and FQGNSA. CDR3 size: 13 residues. The treatment is: about 20 received Ad26.COV2.S at low or high dose, single or two shots; a few received placebo; per-sample allocation not given. Samples analyzed were those drawn on day 63 after the first vaccine or placebo injection.

The TCR originated in a person between 18 and 65 years old who received the Ad26.COV2.S COVID-19 vaccine or a placebo. The sequences come from peripheral blood, collected in a trial of Ad26.COV2.S vaccine versus placebo. The chain is built from TRBV7-2 and TRBJ2-2; D possibly uses TRBD1 or TRBD2 (5 bases each). The CDR3 DNA reads as TGTGCCAGCAGCGGCAGGGAGTCCGGGGAGCTGTTTTTT. It translates to CASSGRESGELFF.